These 19 T cell receptor beta chains originate from one sample sequenced in a study of blood T cells in healthy people across ages. With a J-beta primer mix and a sample-barcoded 5' primer, a second PCR ran about 7 to 12 cycles. Via MiXCR, TCRdb re-called the 5' RACE reads, giving one row per CDR3 protein. The sample carries some 760,000 distinct CDR3 sequences, 25% recorded once. The same data also went into a second study, on T cells of mothers and their children.

The specimen was blood. The receptors were gathered from a boy between 10 and 17 years old in good health.

This clonotype turned up a few times. The rearrangement uses TRBV20-1 and TRBJ2-5, with D possibly being TRBD2 (6 bases). Near its end, the DNA agrees better with TRBJ2-1, so the J call may be wrong. Germline V gene lookup returns CDR1 DFQATT and CDR2 SNEGSKA (reference sequence). The CDR3 consists of 15 residues. The CDR3 reads CSARGWAAGINEQFF. The CDR3 DNA reads as TGCAGTGCTAGGGGGTGGGCAGCGGGTATAAATGAGCAGTTCTTC.

Notes on this clonotype: An end of the junction differs from the germline gene, which may be a read error. This chain joins TRBV7-7 and TRBJ1-4; D is uncertain. Germline V lookup: CDR1 SSHAT, CDR2 FNYEAQ (reference sequence). This CDR3 is 13 amino acids long. CDR3 bases: TGTGCTAGCAGCTTAGGTTACAGAGAAAAACTGTTTTTT. Translated, it gives CASSLGYREKLFF.

Remarks on this clonotype: Since no conserved phenylalanine or tryptophan closes the CDR3, a read error is the likely cause. This sequence joins TRBV7-9 and TRBJ2-5, with TRBD1 matching 9 bases. The CDR3 is 15 amino acids. Unmatched junction bases numbered 9, after V lost 5 bases and J lost 5 bases. CDR1 and CDR2 (germline): SEHNR, FQNEAQ (reference sequence). The DNA for the CDR3 is TGTGCCAGCAGCGACCTAAACAGGGGGCGGGAGACCCAGTACTTA. Translated, it gives CASSDLNRGRETQYL.

V gene TRBV29-1 combines with J gene TRBJ2-5, with 10 bases matching TRBD2. The end of the DNA is better explained by TRBJ2-7, so the J call may be wrong. CDR3 length: 14 amino acids. Germline-derived CDR1 and CDR2 are SQVTM and ANQGSEA. This CDR3 reads CSVGKGLADYEQYF. The CDR3 DNA reads as TGCAGCGTTGGTAAAGGACTAGCGGACTACGAGCAGTACTTC.

The chain couples TRBV12-3 or TRBV12-4 to TRBJ2-5, with TRBD1 matching over 7 bases. Judging by the DNA end, TRBJ2-7 fits better; the J call may be wrong. The CDR3 spans 14 residues. The CDR3 is CASSAGTEAYEQYF. The CDR3 DNA is TGTGCCAGCAGTGCCGGGACAGAGGCCTACGAGCAGTACTTC.

CDR3: CATSIPGGRETQYF. In nucleotides, the CDR3 is TGTGCCACCAGCATACCCGGGGGAAGAGAGACCCAGTACTTC. V is TRBV15 and J is TRBJ2-5; perhaps TRBD2 as D (6 bases). Trimming pared 4 bases from V and 4 bases from J, leaving 13 bases between. Germline CDR1 LNHNV, CDR2 YYDKDF (reference sequence). The CDR3 spans 14 residues.

This clonotype turned up a few times. The V and J genes are TRBV2 and TRBJ2-1, with D maybe TRBD1 (6 bases). CDR3 length equals 16 residues. The V gene's germline CDR1 is SNHLY and CDR2 FYNNEI. V was shortened by 1 base and J by 4 bases, with 14 bases between the two germline ends. The CDR3 sequence: CASSEGTADDYNEQFF. The CDR3 nucleotides read TGTGCCAGCAGTGAAGGGACAGCCGATGATTACAATGAGCAGTTCTTC.

There are a few counts of this clonotype. This may come from a read error, since a much larger clone is one base off. The J gene is TRBJ1-1, the V gene TRBV7-2, with D unresolved. This CDR3 spans 14 amino acids. V lost 1 base and J lost 4, with 10 bases in between. Germline V gene sequence: CDR1 SGHTA, CDR2 FQGNSA. CDR3 DNA sequence: TGTGCCAGCAGCTTAGATAGGGTGATCACTGAAGCTTTCTTT. This translates into CASSLDRVITEAFF.

A note on this clonotype: An end of the junction does not agree with germline; a read error may underlie this. The chain couples TRBV5-1 to TRBJ2-5, with 7 bases matching TRBD2. In germline, CDR1 is SGHRS, CDR2 YFSETQ. The CDR3 is 17 amino acids. The CDR3 sequence: CASSSAGGGLVGETQCF. Written as DNA, the CDR3 is TGCGCCAGCAGCAGCGCAGGTGGAGGACTAGTCGGGGAGACCCAGTGCTTC.

This chain links TRBV7-2 with TRBJ2-7; 9 bases are shared with TRBD1. The CDR3 has 16 amino acids. The V segment lost 4 bases and the J segment 6 bases; nucleotides outside the gene matches: 13. Germline loops: CDR1 SGHTA, CDR2 FQGNSA. The CDR3 DNA reads TGTGCCAGCAGCTGGCCCGTGGGACAGGGCGGAGGCGAGCAGTACTTC. Its protein is CASSWPVGQGGGEQYF.

The rearrangement joins TRBV29-1 to TRBJ1-2; TRBD1 is a possible D gene (5 bases). The germline V gene has CDR1 SQVTM and CDR2 ANQGSEA. This CDR3 is 14 amino acids long. V was clipped by 4 bases and J by 4 bases, with 16 bases between them. The CDR3 DNA sequence: TGCAGCGTTGTCCCGGGGGTCCAGTCCTATGGCTACACCTTC. Its protein is CSVVPGVQSYGYTF.

This clonotype showed up just a few times. The rearrangement links TRBV29-1 to TRBJ1-1, with 7 bases matching TRBD1. This CDR3 spans 13 amino acids. CDR1 and CDR2 from the germline V gene are SQVTM and ANQGSEA. V lost 4 bases to trimming and J lost 3 bases; unmatched junction nucleotides: 5. The CDR3 here is CSVGEGAYTEAFF. The CDR3 DNA sequence: TGCAGCGTTGGAGAGGGGGCGTACACTGAAGCTTTCTTT.

This chain joins TRBV24-1 and TRBJ2-3; D tentatively reads TRBD1 or TRBD2 (5 bases each). With 6 bases removed from V and 2 bases from J, the gap between germline ends came to 11 bases. The CDR3 spans 14 residues. Germline assignment: CDR1 KGHDR and CDR2 SFDVKD. Written as DNA, the CDR3 is TGTGCCACCAGTCCTGAGGGGTTCACAGATACGCAGTATTTT. Its protein product is CATSPEGFTDTQYF.

This clonotype was seen only a few times. The J gene is TRBJ2-1, the V gene TRBV18; 12 bases line up with TRBD1. TRBJ2-7 matches the DNA end more closely, so the J call is doubtful. CDR1 and CDR2 from the germline V gene are KGHSH and LQKENI. There are 16 residues in the CDR3. CDR3 loop: CASSSRDRGLPYEQYF. CDR3 DNA sequence: TGTGCCAGCTCATCCCGGGACAGGGGGCTCCCCTACGAGCAGTACTTC.

This clonotype has only a few counts. This chain joins TRBV10-3 and TRBJ1-1; possibly TRBD1 for D (5 bases). Germline V lookup: CDR1 ENHRY, CDR2 SYGVKD. The CDR3 sequence is 13 residues long. V lost 7 bases and J 1 base, leaving 10 bases between the germline ends. The CDR3 region is CAIKEGPNTEAFF. CDR3 coding DNA: TGTGCCATCAAAGAGGGGCCGAACACTGAAGCTTTCTTT.

This clonotype showed up just once. This sequence joins TRBV3-1 and TRBJ2-5; 11 nucleotides align to TRBD1. The J call may be incorrect, as the DNA end agrees better with TRBJ2-7. CDR3 length: 15 residues. Germline assignment: CDR1 LGHDT and CDR2 YNNKEL (reference sequence). DNA of the CDR3: TGTGCCAGCAGCCCGCGGACAGGGGGCGCCTACGAGCAGTACTTC. Its translation: CASSPRTGGAYEQYF.

This clonotype was observed many times. This rearrangement joins TRBV28 to TRBJ2-1; no clear D. This CDR3 is 16 amino acids long. Trimming shortened V by 6 bases and J by 4 bases, and 19 bases separated the two germline ends. Germline-derived CDR1 and CDR2 are MDHEN and SYDVKM. CDR3 loop: CASRGNGPLGYNEQFF. Here the CDR3 DNA reads TGTGCCAGCAGAGGAAATGGGCCTCTCGGATACAATGAGCAGTTCTTC.

The rearrangement uses TRBV7-3 and TRBJ2-1; D possibly uses TRBD1 or TRBD2 (6 bases each). V lost 4 bases and J lost 1, with 11 bases in between. CDR1 SGHTA and CDR2 FQGTGA come from the germline V gene. The CDR3 totals 15 residues. In DNA, the CDR3 is TGTGCCAGCAGCTACCTAGGGGGGTCCTACAATGAGCAGTTCTTC. Translated, it gives CASSYLGGSYNEQFF.

The J gene is TRBJ1-5, the V gene TRBV28; D might be TRBD1 (6 bases). The germline V gene has CDR1 MDHEN and CDR2 SYDVKM. Between the trimmed V and J ends, which lost 5 bases and 1 base, there was a span of 12 bases. CDR3 length: 15 residues. The CDR3 sequence is CASSPGDWSNQPQHF. In DNA, the CDR3 is TGTGCCAGCAGTCCAGGGGATTGGAGCAATCAGCCCCAGCATTTT.